This entry concerns a single TCR beta chain. No cognate antigen has been identified for it. No base quality information exists; no much larger clone differs at one position. The data were taken from a study of PD-1 blockade in mismatch repair-deficient tumors (dated by TCRdb to about 2017). Looking at the study overall: The trial enrolled 86 consecutive patients with under 15 mismatch repair-deficient cancer types between 2013 and 2016, all previously treated and progressing. Deep sequencing of TCR CDR3 regions was used to track tumor-associated T cell clones in peripheral blood of patients responding to PD-1 blockade. Points the paper makes about the study in general: Tumor-resident clones, often undetectable in blood before treatment, expanded rapidly after pembrolizumab and then contracted, generally before radiologic responses.

For every enrolled patient, mismatch repair deficiency was confirmed by either polymerase chain reaction or immunohistochemistry. TCR sequencing was carried out for three patients who responded to pembrolizumab therapy. In the phase II trial, pembrolizumab PD-1 blockade was tested prospectively in advanced mismatch repair-deficient cancers, no matter which tissue of origin the cancers came from. Peripheral blood T cell samples were serially collected before and at multiple times after PD-1 blockade was started. Blood sampling time points were reported as weeks after the first dose of pembrolizumab. Libraries were prepared through the immunoSEQ multiplex PCR assay. TCRdb took this table from immuneACCESS and kept in-frame rearrangements with V and J called. Such tables lack part of the clones; where checked against another copy, unresolved V genes explain under half of the gap, and the rest is unexplained. The sample profile shows about 79,000 clones; about four fifths of them were found once. The ten biggest clones cover approximately 5.1% of the sample.

Relative to germline, V is 7 bases shorter and J is 0 bases shorter, with 12 bases between their ends. From cysteine to phenylalanine, the CDR3 is 14 amino acids long. Only CDR3 DNA remains: 42 bases, in frame from the first base. The germline V gene supplies CDR1 SGHDN and CDR2 FVKESK. This material consisted of peripheral blood, taken 44 weeks after starting pembrolizumab. The TCR originated in an adult with mismatch repair-deficient cancer. The sequence links TRBV14 to TRBJ2-5, and perhaps TRBD1 as D gene, on 6 matching bases. The CDR3 sequence is CASTKTGYQETQYF. The DNA sequence is TGTGCCAGCACCAAAACAGGGTACCAAGAGACCCAGTACTTC.